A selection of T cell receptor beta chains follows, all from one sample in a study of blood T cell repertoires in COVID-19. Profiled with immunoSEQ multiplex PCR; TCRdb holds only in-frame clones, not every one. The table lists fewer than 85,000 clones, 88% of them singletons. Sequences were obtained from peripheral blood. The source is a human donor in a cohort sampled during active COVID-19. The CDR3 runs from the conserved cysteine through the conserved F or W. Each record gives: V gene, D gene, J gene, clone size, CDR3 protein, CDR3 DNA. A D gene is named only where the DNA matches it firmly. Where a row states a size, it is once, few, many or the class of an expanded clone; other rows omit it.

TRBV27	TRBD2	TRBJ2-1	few	CASSLSRTSGLLNEQFF	TGTGCCAGCAGTTTATCGCGGACTAGCGGGCTTTTGAATGAGCAGTTCTTC
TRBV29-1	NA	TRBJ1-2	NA	CSVEGGYTF	TGCAGCGTCGAGGGTGGCTACACCTTC
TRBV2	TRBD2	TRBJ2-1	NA	CASSPGGTYNEQFF	TGTGCCAGCAGCCCGGGAGGCACCTACAATGAGCAGTTCTTC
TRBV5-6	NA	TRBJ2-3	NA	CASNFRGGRYTQYF	TGTGCCAGCAACTTTCGAGGGGGTCGGTATACGCAGTATTTT
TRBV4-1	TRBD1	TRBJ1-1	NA	CASSPGQMNTEAFF	TGCGCCAGCAGCCCGGGACAGATGAACACTGAAGCTTTCTTT
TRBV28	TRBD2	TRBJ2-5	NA	CASSLAGGPGETQYF	TGTGCCAGCAGCCTAGCGGGAGGGCCTGGGGAGACCCAGTACTTC
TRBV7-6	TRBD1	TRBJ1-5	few	CASSLTGGGGQPQHF	TGTGCCAGCAGCCTTACAGGGGGCGGTGGGCAGCCCCAGCATTTT
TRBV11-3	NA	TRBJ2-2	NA	CASSSQIQGGGELFF	TGTGCCAGCAGCTCCCAAATACAGGGCGGCGGGGAGCTGTTTTTT
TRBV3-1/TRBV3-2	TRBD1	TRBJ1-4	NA	CASSQGTTGREKLFF	TGTGCCAGCAGCCAAGGGACGACAGGGAGGGAAAAACTGTTTTTT
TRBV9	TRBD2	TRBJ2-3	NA	CASSFPRETLGGFIPDTQYF	TGTGCCAGCAGCTTCCCCAGAGAGACCTTGGGGGGGTTTATTCCAGATACGCAGTATTTT
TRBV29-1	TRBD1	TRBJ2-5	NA	CSVTGGRGGETQYF	TGCAGCGTTACAGGGGGCCGAGGGGGAGAGACCCAGTACTTC
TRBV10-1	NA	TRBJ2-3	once	CASAMGADMTSTDTQYF	TGCGCCAGCGCCATGGGGGCAGACATGACTAGCACAGATACGCAGTATTTT
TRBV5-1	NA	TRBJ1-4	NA	CASSFREGANEKLFF	TGCGCCAGCAGCTTCAGGGAGGGAGCTAATGAAAAACTGTTTTTT
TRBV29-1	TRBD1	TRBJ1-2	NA	CSVVRTGYGYTF	TGCAGCGTAGTTCGGACAGGCTATGGCTACACCTTC
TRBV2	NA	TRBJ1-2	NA	CASTEDSYGYTF	TGTGCCAGCACCGAGGACAGTTATGGCTACACCTTC
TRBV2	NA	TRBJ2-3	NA	CASSELADTQYF	TGTGCCAGCAGTGAATTAGCGGATACGCAGTATTTT
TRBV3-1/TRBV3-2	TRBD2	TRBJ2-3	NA	CASSLHRVSKNLASGDTDTQYF	TGTGCCAGCAGCCTTCACAGGGTTTCCAAGAATTTGGCTAGCGGGGACACAGATACGCAGTATTTT
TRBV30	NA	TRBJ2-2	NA	CAWSVQGTPGELFF	TGTGCCTGGAGTGTACAGGGAACCCCCGGGGAGCTGTTTTTT
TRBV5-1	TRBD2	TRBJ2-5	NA	CASSPAGGFETQYF	TGCGCCAGCAGCCCGGCGGGGGGATTTGAGACCCAGTACTTC
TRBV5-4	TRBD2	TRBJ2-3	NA	CASSLAGGFTDTQYF	TGTGCCAGCAGTTTAGCGGGGGGGTTCACAGATACGCAGTATTTT
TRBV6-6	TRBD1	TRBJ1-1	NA	CASSYRDRDEAFF	TGTGCCAGCAGTTACCGGGACAGAGATGAAGCTTTCTTT
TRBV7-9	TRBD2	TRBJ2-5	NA	CASSSRLAGAPPYF	TGTGCCAGCAGCTCGAGACTAGCGGGGGCCCCTCCGTACTTC
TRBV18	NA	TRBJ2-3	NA	CASSQSTGTDTQYF	TGTGCCAGCTCACAATCGACAGGCACAGATACGCAGTATTTT
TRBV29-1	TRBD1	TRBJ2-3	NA	CSGGTGGTDTQYF	TGCAGCGGGGGGACAGGGGGCACAGATACGCAGTATTTT
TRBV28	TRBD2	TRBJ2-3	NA	CASSSIAGDLTDTQYF	TGTGCCAGCAGTTCAATAGCGGGAGATTTGACAGATACGCAGTATTTT
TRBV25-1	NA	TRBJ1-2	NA	CASSVTGGEGGYGYTF	TGTGCCAGCAGTGTAACCGGTGGGGAGGGAGGCTATGGCTACACCTTC
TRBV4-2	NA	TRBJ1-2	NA	CASSQEKARPNYGYTF	TGTGCCAGCAGCCAAGAAAAGGCCAGGCCTAACTATGGCTACACCTTC